A selection of T cell receptor beta chains follows, all from one sample in a study of cytomegalovirus exposure and HLA in healthy donors. Measured with immunoSEQ multiplex PCR; TCRdb has only the in-frame clones, and not every one. The sample consists of 150,000 to 200,000 clones, approximately 80% of them appearing once. Sequencing was performed on PBMCs. Every receptor here comes from a man aged 50-60 years in good health and CMV-seropositive. Each CDR3 is given with its conserved first and last residue. The D gene is left open where the match is weak. Where a row states a size, it is once, few, many or the class of an expanded clone; other rows omit it.

CDR3 protein,CDR3 DNA,J gene,CDR3 length,D gene,V gene,clone size
CASSYSLAGETEQYF,TGTGCCAGCAGTTACTCTCTTGCGGGGGAAACCGAGCAGTACTTC,TRBJ2-7,15,TRBD2,TRBV6-5,few
CATRTGKGQPQHF,TGTGCCACCCGGACAGGGAAGGGTCAGCCCCAGCATTTT,TRBJ1-5,13,TRBD1,TRBV6-5,-
CASSLAGNPNYGYTF,TGCGCCAGCAGCTTAGCAGGGAACCCTAACTATGGCTACACCTTC,TRBJ1-2,15,-,TRBV5-1,-
CASSQGGRNQPQHF,TGTGCCAGCAGCCAGGGGGGTCGCAATCAGCCCCAGCATTTT,TRBJ1-5,14,TRBD1,TRBV2,-
CASSLGGQLNTEAFF,TGTGCCAGCAGCTTGGGGGGACAGTTGAACACTGAAGCTTTCTTT,TRBJ1-1,15,TRBD1,TRBV7-9,-
CASSGASSSYEQYF,TGCGCCAGCAGTGGAGCGTCCTCCTCCTACGAGCAGTACTTC,TRBJ2-7,14,-,TRBV10-2,-
CASSLRPGTGTLFYEQYF,TGCGCCAGCAGCCTTCGTCCCGGGACAGGGACCCTATTCTACGAGCAGTACTTC,TRBJ2-7,18,TRBD1,TRBV5-1,-
CASSPPVLRQGNGYTF,TGTGCCAGCTCACCACCGGTACTAAGACAGGGCAATGGCTACACCTTC,TRBJ1-2,16,TRBD1,TRBV18,-
CASSPEGITEAFF,TGTGCCAGCTCACCGGAGGGCATAACTGAAGCTTTCTTT,TRBJ1-1,13,-,TRBV18,-
CASGQGGVNEQYF,TGTGCTAGTGGTCAAGGGGGCGTAAACGAGCAGTACTTC,TRBJ2-7,13,TRBD1,TRBV12-5,-
CASSPGTDYGYTF,TGTGCCAGCAGCCCCGGGACAGACTATGGCTACACCTTC,TRBJ1-2,13,TRBD1,TRBV14,-
CAWSRKRSGTGGFSSNQPQHF,TGTGCCTGGAGTCGAAAGCGGTCCGGGACAGGGGGATTTAGTAGCAATCAGCCCCAGCATTTT,TRBJ1-5,21,TRBD1,TRBV30,-
CASSGDREKLFF,TGTGCCAGCAGTGGAGACAGGGAAAAACTGTTTTTT,TRBJ1-4,12,-,TRBV2,-
CASSFNSGLDNQPQHF,TGTGCCAGCAGCTTCAATAGCGGTTTGGACAATCAGCCCCAGCATTTT,TRBJ1-5,16,-,TRBV5-6,-
CASSLNGAGQGGNGYTF,TGTGCCAGCAGCTTAAATGGGGCCGGACAGGGCGGGAATGGCTACACCTTC,TRBJ1-2,17,TRBD1,TRBV11-2,-
CASSLAITGSNEQFF,TGTGCCAGCAGCTTAGCGATAACGGGTAGCAATGAGCAGTTCTTC,TRBJ2-1,15,-,TRBV7-9,-
CASSSLLAQTNYGYTF,TGTGCCAGCAGCTCGCTTCTGGCACAAACTAACTATGGCTACACCTTC,TRBJ1-2,16,-,TRBV2,-
CASSVGRGPPVSGANVLTF,TGTGCCAGCAGCGTGGGGCGGGGCCCGCCGGTGTCTGGGGCCAACGTCCTGACTTTC,TRBJ2-6,19,-,TRBV9,-
CARAGGQFSSGANVLTF,TGTGCCAGGGCAGGGGGACAGTTTAGCTCTGGGGCCAACGTCCTGACTTTC,TRBJ2-6,17,TRBD1,TRBV19,-
CASSPSSGNTIYF,TGTGCCAGCAGCCCCAGCTCTGGAAACACCATATATTTT,TRBJ1-3,13,-,TRBV7-8,-
CASSQLAGGRETQYF,TGTGCCAGCAGCCAGTTAGCGGGAGGGAGGGAGACCCAGTACTTC,TRBJ2-5,15,TRBD2,TRBV7-8,-
CASSVGAGAYNEQFF,TGTGCCAGCAGCGTAGGGGCAGGGGCATACAATGAGCAGTTCTTC,TRBJ2-1,15,-,TRBV9,-
CASSDQGGNEQFF,TGTGCCAGCAGTGACCAAGGAGGCAATGAGCAGTTCTTC,TRBJ2-1,13,-,TRBV6-1,-
CASSLRTSGQETQYF,TGTGCCAGCAGCTTGAGGACTAGCGGCCAAGAGACCCAGTACTTC,TRBJ2-5,15,TRBD2,TRBV5-4,-
CASSRDTGETQYF,TGTGCCAGCAGCCGGGACACCGGGGAGACCCAGTACTTC,TRBJ2-5,13,-,TRBV2,-
CASSYPSEELFF,TGTGCCAGCAGTTACCCCTCAGAGGAGCTGTTTTTT,TRBJ2-2,12,-,TRBV6-6,-
CASSSGISSYNEQFF,TGTGCCAGCAGCTCCGGGATAAGCTCCTACAATGAGCAGTTCTTC,TRBJ2-1,15,-,TRBV7-9,-
CASSPASFSEGGRTGELFF,TGTGCCAGCAGCCCAGCCTCCTTTTCCGAGGGAGGCAGAACCGGGGAGCTGTTTTTT,TRBJ2-2,19,-,TRBV28,-
CASRSTGTAFF,TGTGCCAGCAGGTCCACAGGAACAGCTTTCTTT,TRBJ1-1,11,-,TRBV6-5,-
CASSPRQGSGNQPQHF,TGTGCCAGCAGCCCAAGACAGGGGAGCGGCAATCAGCCCCAGCATTTT,TRBJ1-5,16,TRBD1,TRBV7-2,-
CASSVGVGELFF,TGTGCCAGCAGCGTAGGCGTCGGGGAGCTGTTTTTT,TRBJ2-2,12,-,TRBV9,-
CASGLAGTDTQYF,TGTGCCAGCGGACTAGCGGGGACGGATACGCAGTATTTT,TRBJ2-3,13,TRBD2,TRBV2,-
CASMPGQGNTIYF,TGTGCCAGCATGCCGGGACAGGGAAACACCATATATTTT,TRBJ1-3,13,TRBD1,TRBV6-1,-
CASSYGAGKGYEQYF,TGTGCCAGCAGTTACGGGGCAGGGAAAGGGTACGAGCAGTACTTC,TRBJ2-7,15,-,TRBV6-6,-
CASSQARDRAFGGYTF,TGCGCCAGCAGCCAAGCCCGGGACAGGGCTTTTGGGGGCTACACCTTC,TRBJ1-2,16,TRBD1,TRBV4-1,-
CAHSAAPGSSPLHF,TGTGCCCACTCGGCGGCCCCCGGATCCTCACCCCTCCACTTT,TRBJ1-6,14,-,TRBV10-3,-
CASSSERTGIHAGNTIYF,TGTGCCAGCAGCTCCGAGCGGACAGGGATCCACGCTGGAAACACCATATATTTT,TRBJ1-3,18,TRBD1,TRBV11-2,-
CASSLGTGAAGYTF,TGTGCCAGCAGTTTAGGGACAGGGGCAGCTGGCTACACCTTC,TRBJ1-2,14,TRBD1,TRBV6-6,-
CASRMDSMNTEAFF,TGTGCCAGCAGGATGGACAGTATGAACACTGAAGCTTTCTTT,TRBJ1-1,14,-,TRBV27,-
CASSVGLAGTDTQYF,TGTGCCAGCAGCGTAGGGCTAGCGGGCACAGATACGCAGTATTTT,TRBJ2-3,15,TRBD2,TRBV9,few
CASSEVLSGNTIYF,TGTGCCAGCAGTGAAGTACTTTCTGGAAACACCATATATTTT,TRBJ1-3,14,-,TRBV2,-
CASSQLRTGTGANVLTF,TGCGCCAGCAGCCAACTACGGACAGGGACTGGGGCCAACGTCCTGACTTTC,TRBJ2-6,17,TRBD1,TRBV4-1,-
CASMPGRSNTEAFF,TGTGCCAGTATGCCTGGGAGATCGAACACTGAAGCTTTCTTT,TRBJ1-1,14,-,TRBV19,-
CASSESTGYNSPLHF,TGCGCCAGCAGTGAGTCGACAGGGTATAATTCACCCCTCCACTTT,TRBJ1-6,15,TRBD1,TRBV10-2,-
CASSMRRAIDTQYF,TGTGCCAGTAGTATGCGGAGGGCGATAGATACGCAGTATTTT,TRBJ2-3,14,-,TRBV19,once
CASSLSVNTEAFF,TGTGCCAGTAGTCTCTCAGTGAACACTGAAGCTTTCTTT,TRBJ1-1,13,-,TRBV19,-
CAISEQGGVETQYF,TGTGCCATCAGTGAGCAAGGGGGCGTGGAGACCCAGTACTTC,TRBJ2-5,14,TRBD1,TRBV10-3,-
CASSYEAGRTQYF,TGTGCCAGCAGTTACGAGGCAGGGCGAACCCAGTACTTC,TRBJ2-5,13,-,TRBV6-5,-
CASSVSREYSPLHF,TGTGCCAGCAGCGTCTCTAGGGAGTATTCACCCCTCCACTTT,TRBJ1-6,14,-,TRBV9,-
CASRGGATNYGYTF,TGTGCCAGTAGGGGGGGGGCGACTAACTATGGCTACACCTTC,TRBJ1-2,14,-,TRBV6-5,few
CASVVAGSYGYTF,TGTGCCAGCGTGGTTGCGGGAAGCTATGGCTACACCTTC,TRBJ1-2,13,-,TRBV2,-
CASSFKTGGYTDTQYF,TGTGCCAGCAGCTTCAAGACAGGGGGTTACACAGATACGCAGTATTTT,TRBJ2-3,16,TRBD1,TRBV13,-
CASSIDISLKNTEAFF,TGTGCCAGTAGCATAGACATTTCCCTAAAAAACACTGAAGCTTTCTTT,TRBJ1-1,16,-,TRBV19,-
CASSLVPSGHYGYTF,TGTGCCAGCAGCTTAGTACCGTCGGGTCACTATGGCTACACCTTC,TRBJ1-2,15,-,TRBV7-9,-
CSVEDDRLNTEAFF,TGCAGCGTTGAAGATGACAGATTGAACACTGAAGCTTTCTTT,TRBJ1-1,14,-,TRBV29-1,-
CASSLASAGGMGETQYF,TGCGCCAGCAGCTTGGCCTCGGCGGGAGGGATGGGAGAGACCCAGTACTTC,TRBJ2-5,17,TRBD2,TRBV5-1,-
CASSPLSSYNEQFF,TGTGCCAGCAGCCCCCTAAGCTCCTACAATGAGCAGTTCTTC,TRBJ2-1,14,-,TRBV13,-